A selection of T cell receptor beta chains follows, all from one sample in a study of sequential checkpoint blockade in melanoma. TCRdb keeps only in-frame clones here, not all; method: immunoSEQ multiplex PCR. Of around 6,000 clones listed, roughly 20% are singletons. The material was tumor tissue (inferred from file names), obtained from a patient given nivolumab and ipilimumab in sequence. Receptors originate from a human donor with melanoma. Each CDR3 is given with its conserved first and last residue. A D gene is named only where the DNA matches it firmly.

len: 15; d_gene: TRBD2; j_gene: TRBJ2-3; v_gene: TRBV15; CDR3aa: CATSSLAGSTDTQYF
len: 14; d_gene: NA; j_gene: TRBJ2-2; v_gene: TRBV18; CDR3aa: CASSPFPDTGELFF
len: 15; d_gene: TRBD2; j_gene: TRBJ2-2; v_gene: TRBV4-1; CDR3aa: CASSRTSVNTGELFF
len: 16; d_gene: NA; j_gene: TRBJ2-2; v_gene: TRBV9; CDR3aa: CASSVGMSGYTGELFF
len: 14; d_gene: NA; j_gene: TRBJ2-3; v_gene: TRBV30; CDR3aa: CAWSVKFLTDTQYF
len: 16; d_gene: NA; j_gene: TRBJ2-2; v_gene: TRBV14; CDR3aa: CASSLTTGPTPGELFF
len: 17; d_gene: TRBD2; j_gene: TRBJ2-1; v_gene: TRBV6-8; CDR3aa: CASSQGPGTSAYNEQFF
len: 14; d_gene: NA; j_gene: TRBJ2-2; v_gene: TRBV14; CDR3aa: CASSRLRDTGELFF
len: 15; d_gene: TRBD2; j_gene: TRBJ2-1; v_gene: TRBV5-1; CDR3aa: CASSSSGGTYNEQFF
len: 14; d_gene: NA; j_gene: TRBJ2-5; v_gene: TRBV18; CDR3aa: CASSPAGAGETQYF
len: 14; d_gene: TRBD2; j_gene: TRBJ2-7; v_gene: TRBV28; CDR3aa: CASSLSGITYEQYF
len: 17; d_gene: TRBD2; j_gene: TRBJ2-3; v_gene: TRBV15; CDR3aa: CATSKWGLAGGMDTQYF
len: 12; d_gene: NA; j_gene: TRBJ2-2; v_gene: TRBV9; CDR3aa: CASSFNTGELFF
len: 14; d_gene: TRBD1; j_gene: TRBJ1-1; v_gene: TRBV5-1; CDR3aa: CASSPGQVNTEAFF
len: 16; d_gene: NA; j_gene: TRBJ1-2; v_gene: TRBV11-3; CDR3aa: CASSPTDRPTPYGYTF
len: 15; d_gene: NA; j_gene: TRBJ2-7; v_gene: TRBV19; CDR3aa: CASSPRLASIYEQYF
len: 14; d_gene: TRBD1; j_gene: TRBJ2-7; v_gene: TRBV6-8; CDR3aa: CASSSTGGGYEQYF
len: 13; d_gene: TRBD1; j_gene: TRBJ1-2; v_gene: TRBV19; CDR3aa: CASSWDRGYGYTF
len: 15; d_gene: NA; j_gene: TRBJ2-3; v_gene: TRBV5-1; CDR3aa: CASSLAGGGLDTQYF
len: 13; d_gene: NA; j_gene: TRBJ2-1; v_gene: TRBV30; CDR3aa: CAWSVGGTNEQFF
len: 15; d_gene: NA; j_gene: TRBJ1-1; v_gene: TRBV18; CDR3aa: CASSPGQPQNTEAFF
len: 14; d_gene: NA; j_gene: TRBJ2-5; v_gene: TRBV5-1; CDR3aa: CASSLGGYQETQYF
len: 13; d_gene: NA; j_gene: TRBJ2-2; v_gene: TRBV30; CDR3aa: CAWSPLLAGELFF
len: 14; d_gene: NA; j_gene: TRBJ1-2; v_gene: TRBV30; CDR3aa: CAWDFQGTPYGYTF
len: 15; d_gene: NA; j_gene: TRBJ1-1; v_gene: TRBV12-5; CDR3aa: CASKNRLGMNTEAFF
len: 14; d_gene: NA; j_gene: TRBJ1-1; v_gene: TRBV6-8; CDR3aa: CASSFPFDQTEAFF
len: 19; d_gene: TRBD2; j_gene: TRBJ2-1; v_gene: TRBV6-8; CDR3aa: CASSDSGLAGGNLRNEQFF
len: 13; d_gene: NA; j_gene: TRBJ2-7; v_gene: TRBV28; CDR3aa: CASSPTSIYEQYF
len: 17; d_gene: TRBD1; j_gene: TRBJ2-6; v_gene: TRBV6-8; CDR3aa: CASSRTGVGSGANVLTF
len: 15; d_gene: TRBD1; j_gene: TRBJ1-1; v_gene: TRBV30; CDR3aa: CAWYTQGVPNTEAFF
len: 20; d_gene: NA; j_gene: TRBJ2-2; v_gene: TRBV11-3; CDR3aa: CASSPQTPIRGHSNTGELFF
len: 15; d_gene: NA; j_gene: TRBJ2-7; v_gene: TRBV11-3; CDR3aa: CASSASPGHLYEQYF
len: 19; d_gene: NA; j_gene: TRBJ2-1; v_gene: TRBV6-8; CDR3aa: CASSYEGLRSGFGNNEQFF
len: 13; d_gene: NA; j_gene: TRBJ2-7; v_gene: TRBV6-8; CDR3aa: CASSYPPGREQYF
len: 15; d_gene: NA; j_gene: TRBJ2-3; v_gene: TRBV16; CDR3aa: CASSPDRFYTDTQYF
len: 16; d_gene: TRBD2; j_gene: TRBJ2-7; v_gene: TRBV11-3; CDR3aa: CASSFDPRTSWYEQYF